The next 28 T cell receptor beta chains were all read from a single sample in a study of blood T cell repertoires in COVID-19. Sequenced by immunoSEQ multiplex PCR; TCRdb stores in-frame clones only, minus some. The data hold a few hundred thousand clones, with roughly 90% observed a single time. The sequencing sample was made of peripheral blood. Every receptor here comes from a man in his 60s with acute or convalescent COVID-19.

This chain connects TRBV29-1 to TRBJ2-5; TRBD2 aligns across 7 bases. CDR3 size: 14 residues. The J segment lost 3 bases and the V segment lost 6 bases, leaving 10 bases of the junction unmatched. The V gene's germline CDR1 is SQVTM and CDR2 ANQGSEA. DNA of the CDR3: TGCAGCGTCCAAAAGCGGCTAGCGGAAGAGACCCAGTACTTC. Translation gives CSVQKRLAEETQYF.

CDR3 in DNA: TGTGCCAGCAGCTGGGGGGGCGCGACTGAAGCTTTCTTT. Amino acids: CASSWGGATEAFF. The rearrangement links TRBV7-9 to TRBJ1-1; D might be TRBD1 (6 bases). The V gene lost 4 bases and the J gene lost 5 bases, with 11 bases spanning the gap. The CDR3 loop spans 13 amino acids. Germline CDR1 is SEHNR and CDR2 is FQNEAQ (reference sequence).

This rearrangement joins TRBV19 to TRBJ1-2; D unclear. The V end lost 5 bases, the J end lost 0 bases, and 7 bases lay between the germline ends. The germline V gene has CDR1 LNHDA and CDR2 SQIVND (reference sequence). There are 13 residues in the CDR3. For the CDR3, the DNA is TGTGCCAGTAGTTTCAAAACTAACTATGGCTACACCTTC. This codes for CASSFKTNYGYTF.

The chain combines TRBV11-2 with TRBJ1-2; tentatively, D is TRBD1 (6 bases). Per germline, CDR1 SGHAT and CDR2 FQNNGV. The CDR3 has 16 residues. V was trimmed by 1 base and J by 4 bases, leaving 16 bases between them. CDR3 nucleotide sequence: TGTGCCAGCAGCTTAGTTTACCCCCCCAGGGGCTATGGCTACACCTTC. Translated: CASSLVYPPRGYGYTF.

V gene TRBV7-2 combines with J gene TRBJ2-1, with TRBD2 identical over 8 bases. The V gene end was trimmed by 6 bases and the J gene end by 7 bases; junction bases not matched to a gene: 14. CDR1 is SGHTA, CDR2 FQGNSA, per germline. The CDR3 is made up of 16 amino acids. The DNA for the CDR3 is TGTGCCAGCAGTTCTGAACTAGCGGCCGGGGGGAATGAGCAGTTCTTC. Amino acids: CASSSELAAGGNEQFF.

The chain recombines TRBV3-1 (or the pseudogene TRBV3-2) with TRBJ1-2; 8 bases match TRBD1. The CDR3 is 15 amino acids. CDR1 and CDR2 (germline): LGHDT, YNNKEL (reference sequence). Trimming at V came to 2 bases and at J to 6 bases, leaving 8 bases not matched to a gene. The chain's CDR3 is CASSQPGGPHHGYTF. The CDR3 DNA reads TGTGCCAGCAGCCAACCAGGGGGCCCTCACCATGGCTACACCTTC.

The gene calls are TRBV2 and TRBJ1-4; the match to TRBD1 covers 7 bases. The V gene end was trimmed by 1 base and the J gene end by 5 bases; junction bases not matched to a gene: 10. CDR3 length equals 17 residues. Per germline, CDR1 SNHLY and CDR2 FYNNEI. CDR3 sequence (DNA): TGTGCCAGCAGTGAAGGCAACGGGCCAGGGGGGAATGAAAAACTGTTTTTT. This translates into CASSEGNGPGGNEKLFF.

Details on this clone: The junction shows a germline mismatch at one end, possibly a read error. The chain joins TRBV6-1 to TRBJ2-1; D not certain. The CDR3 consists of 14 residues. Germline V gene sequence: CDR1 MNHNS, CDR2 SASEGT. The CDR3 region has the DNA TGTGCCAGCAGAGAAGGAGTGAACTACAATGAGCAGTTCTTC. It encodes CASREGVNYNEQFF.

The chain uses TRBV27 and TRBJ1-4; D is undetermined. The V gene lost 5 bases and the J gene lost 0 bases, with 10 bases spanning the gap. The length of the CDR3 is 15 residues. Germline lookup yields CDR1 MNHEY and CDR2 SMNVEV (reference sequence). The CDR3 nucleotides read TGTGCCAGCAGTCTCAACAGTGCAACTAATGAAAAACTGTTTTTT. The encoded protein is CASSLNSATNEKLFF.

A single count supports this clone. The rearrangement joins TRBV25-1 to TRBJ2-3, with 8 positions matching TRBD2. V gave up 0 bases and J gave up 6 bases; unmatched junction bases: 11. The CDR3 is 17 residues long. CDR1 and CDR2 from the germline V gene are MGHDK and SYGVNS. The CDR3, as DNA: TGTGCCAGCAGTGAATATTGGACTAGCACCGAGCGGGATACGCAGTATTTT. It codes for CASSEYWTSTERDTQYF. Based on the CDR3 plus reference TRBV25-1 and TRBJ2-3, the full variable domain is EADIYQTPRYLVIGTGKKITLECSQTMGHDKMYWYQQDPGMELHLIHYSYGVNSTEKGDLSSESTVSRIRTEHFPLTLESARPSHTSQYLCASSEYWTSTERDTQYFGPGTRLTVL.

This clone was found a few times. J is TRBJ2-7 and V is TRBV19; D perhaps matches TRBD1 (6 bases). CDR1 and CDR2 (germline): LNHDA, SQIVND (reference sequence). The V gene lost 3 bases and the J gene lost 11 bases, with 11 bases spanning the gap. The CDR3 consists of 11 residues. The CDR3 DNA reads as TGTGCCAGTAGTATGGGAGACAGGAAGTACTTC. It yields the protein CASSMGDRKYF.

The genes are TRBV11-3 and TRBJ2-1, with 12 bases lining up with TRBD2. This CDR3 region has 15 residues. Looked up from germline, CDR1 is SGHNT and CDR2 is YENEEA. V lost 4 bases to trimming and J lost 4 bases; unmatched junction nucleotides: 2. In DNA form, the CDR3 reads TGTGCCAGCAGCTCAGGACTAGCGGGGTACAATGAGCAGTTCTTC. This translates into CASSSGLAGYNEQFF.

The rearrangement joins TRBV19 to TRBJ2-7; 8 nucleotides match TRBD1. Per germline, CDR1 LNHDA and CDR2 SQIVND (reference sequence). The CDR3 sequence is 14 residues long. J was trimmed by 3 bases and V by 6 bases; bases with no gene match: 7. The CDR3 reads CASSHIDRGYEQYF. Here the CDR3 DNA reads TGTGCCAGTAGCCACATCGACAGGGGCTACGAGCAGTACTTC.

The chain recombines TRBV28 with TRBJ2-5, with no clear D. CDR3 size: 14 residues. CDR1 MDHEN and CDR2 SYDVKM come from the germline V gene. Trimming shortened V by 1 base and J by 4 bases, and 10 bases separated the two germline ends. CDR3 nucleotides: TGTGCCAGCAGTTTATCGGAGTTTGGAGAGACCCAGTACTTC. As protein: CASSLSEFGETQYF.

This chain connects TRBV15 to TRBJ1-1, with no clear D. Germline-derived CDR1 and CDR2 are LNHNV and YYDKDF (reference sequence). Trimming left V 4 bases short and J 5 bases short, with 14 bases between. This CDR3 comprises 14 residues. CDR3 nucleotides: TGTGCCACCAGCACAAGGCAAGGGAGGACTGAAGCTTTCTTT. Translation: CATSTRQGRTEAFF.

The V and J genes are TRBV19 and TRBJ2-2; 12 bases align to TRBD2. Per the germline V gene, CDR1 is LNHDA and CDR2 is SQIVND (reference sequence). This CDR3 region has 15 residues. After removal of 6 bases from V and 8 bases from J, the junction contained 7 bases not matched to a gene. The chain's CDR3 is CASRVLAGGPGELFF. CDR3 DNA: TGTGCCAGTAGGGTCCTAGCGGGAGGGCCTGGGGAGCTGTTTTTT.

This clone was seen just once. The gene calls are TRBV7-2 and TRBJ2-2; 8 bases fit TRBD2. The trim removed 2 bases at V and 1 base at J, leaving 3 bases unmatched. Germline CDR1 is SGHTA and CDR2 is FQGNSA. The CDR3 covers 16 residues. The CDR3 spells CASSLYAGGNTGELFF. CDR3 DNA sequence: TGTGCCAGCAGCTTATATGCGGGAGGGAACACCGGGGAGCTGTTTTTT.

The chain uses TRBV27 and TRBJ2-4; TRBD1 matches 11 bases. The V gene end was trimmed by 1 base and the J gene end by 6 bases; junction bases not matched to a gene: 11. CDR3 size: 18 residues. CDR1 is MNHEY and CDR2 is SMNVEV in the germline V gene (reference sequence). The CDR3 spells CASSLFRAGGQGVNIQYF. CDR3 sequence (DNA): TGTGCCAGCAGTTTATTCAGGGCCGGGGGACAGGGGGTAAACATTCAGTACTTC.

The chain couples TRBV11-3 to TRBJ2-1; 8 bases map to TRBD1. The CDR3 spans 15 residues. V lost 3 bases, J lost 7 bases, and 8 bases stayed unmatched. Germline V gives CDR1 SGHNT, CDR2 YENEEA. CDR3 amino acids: CASSFLGTGVNEQFF. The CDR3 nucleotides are TGTGCCAGCAGCTTTCTCGGGACAGGAGTTAATGAGCAGTTCTTC.

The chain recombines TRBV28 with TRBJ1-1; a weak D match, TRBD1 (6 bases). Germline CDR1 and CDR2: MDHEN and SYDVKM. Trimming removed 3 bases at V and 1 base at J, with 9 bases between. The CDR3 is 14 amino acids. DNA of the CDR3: TGTGCCAGCAGTTTTGGACAGCGGAACACTGAAGCTTTCTTT. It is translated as CASSFGQRNTEAFF. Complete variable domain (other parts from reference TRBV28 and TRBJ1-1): DVKVTQSSRYLVKRTGEKVFLECVQDMDHENMFWYRQDPGLGLRLIYFSYDVKMKEKGDIPEGYSVSREKKERFSLILESASTNQTSMYLCASSFGQRNTEAFFGQGTRLTVV.

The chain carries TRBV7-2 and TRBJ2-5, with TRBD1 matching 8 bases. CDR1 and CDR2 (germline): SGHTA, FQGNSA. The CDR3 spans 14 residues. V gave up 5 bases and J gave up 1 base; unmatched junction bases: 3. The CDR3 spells CASSADRGQETQYF. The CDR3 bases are TGTGCCAGCAGCGCCGACAGGGGCCAAGAGACCCAGTACTTC. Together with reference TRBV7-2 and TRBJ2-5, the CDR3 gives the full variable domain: GAGVSQSPSNKVTEKGKDVELRCDPISGHTALYWYRQSLGQGLEFLIYFQGNSAPDKSGLPSDRFSAERTGGSVSTLTIQRTQQEDSAVYLCASSADRGQETQYFGPGTRLLVL.

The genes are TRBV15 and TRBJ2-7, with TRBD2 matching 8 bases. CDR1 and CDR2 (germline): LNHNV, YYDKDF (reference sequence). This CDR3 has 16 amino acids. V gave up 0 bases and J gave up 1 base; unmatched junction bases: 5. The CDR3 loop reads CATSRDLGTSSYEQYF. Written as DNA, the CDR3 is TGTGCCACCAGCAGAGACCTCGGGACTAGTTCCTACGAGCAGTACTTC.

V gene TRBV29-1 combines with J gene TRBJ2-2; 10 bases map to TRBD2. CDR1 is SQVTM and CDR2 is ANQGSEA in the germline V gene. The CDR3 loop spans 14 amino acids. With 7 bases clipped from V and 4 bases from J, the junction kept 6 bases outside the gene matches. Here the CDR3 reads CSATGTSVTGELFF. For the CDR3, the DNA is TGCAGCGCTACCGGGACTAGCGTCACCGGGGAGCTGTTTTTT.

Written as DNA, the CDR3 is TGTGCCTGGAGTTTGAACAGGGGTGGCTACGAGCAGTACTTC. Translated, it gives CAWSLNRGGYEQYF. The gene calls are TRBV30 and TRBJ2-7, with TRBD1 identical over 7 bases. The CDR3 consists of 14 residues. V trimming: 2 bases; J trimming: 3 bases; junction bases outside the gene matches: 7. Germline V gives CDR1 GTSNPN, CDR2 SVGIG (reference sequence).

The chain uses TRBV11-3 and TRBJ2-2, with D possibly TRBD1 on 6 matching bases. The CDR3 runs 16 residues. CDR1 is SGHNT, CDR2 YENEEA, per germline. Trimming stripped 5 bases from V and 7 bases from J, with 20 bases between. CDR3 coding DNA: TGTGCCAGCAGCCGCCTCGCGATTGGGGGCGGCGGGGAGCTGTTTTTT. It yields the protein CASSRLAIGGGGELFF.

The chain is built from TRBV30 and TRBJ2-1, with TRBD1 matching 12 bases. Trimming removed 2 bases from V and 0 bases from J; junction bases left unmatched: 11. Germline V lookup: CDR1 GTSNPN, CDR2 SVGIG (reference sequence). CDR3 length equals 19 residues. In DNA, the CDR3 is TGTGCCTGGAGTAACCCCGGGACAGGGGGCGTTGGCTCCTACAATGAGCAGTTCTTC. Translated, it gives CAWSNPGTGGVGSYNEQFF.

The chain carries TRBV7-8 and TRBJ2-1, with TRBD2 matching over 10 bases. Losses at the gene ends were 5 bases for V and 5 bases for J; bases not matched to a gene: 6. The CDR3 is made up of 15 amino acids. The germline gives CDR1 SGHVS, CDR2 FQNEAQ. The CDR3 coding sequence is TGTGCCAGCAGCCCCTCCCTAGCGGGGGACAATGAGCAGTTCTTC. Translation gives CASSPSLAGDNEQFF. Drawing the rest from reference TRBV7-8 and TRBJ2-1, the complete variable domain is GAGVSQSPRYKVAKRGQDVALRCDPISGHVSLFWYQQALGQGPEFLTYFQNEAQLDKSGLPSDRFFAERPEGSVSTLKIQRTQQEDSAVYLCASSPSLAGDNEQFFGPGTRLTVL.

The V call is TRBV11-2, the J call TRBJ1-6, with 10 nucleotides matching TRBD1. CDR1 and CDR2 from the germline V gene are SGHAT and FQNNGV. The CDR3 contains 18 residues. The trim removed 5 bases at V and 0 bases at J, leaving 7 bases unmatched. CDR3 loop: CASSRTGGTLSYNSPLHF. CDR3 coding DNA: TGTGCCAGCAGCCGGACAGGGGGTACCCTCTCCTATAATTCACCCCTCCACTTT.